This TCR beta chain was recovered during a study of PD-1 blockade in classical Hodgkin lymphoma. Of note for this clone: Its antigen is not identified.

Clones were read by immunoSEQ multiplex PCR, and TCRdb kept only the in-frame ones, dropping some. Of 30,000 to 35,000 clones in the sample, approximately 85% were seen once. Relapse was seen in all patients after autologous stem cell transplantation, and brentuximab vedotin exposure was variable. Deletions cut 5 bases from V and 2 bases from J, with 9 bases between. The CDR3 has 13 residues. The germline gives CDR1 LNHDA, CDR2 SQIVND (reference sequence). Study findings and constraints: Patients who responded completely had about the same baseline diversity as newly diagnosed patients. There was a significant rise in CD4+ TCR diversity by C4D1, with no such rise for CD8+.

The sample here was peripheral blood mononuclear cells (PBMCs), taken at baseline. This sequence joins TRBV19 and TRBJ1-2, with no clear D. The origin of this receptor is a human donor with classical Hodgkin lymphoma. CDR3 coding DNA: TGTGCCAGTAGTTACGACACCAACTATGGCTACACCTTC. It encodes CASSYDTNYGYTF.